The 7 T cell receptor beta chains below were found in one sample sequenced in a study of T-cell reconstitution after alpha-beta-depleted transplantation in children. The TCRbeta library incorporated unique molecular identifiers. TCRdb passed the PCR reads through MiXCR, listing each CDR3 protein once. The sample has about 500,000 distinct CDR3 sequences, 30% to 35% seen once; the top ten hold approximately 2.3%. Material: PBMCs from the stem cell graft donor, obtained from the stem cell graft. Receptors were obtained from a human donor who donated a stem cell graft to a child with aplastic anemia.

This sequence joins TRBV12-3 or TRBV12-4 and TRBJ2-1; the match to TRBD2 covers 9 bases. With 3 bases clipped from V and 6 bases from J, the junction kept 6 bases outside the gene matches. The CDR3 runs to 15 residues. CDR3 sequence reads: CASSFLREGLNEQFF. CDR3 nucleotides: TGTGCCAGCAGTTTTTTGCGGGAGGGCCTCAATGAGCAGTTCTTC.

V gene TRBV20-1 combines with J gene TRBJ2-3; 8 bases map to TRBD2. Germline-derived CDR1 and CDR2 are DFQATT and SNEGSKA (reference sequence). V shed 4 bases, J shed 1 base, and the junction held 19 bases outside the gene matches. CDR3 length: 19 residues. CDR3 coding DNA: TGCAGTGCTACACGTAGGGGACTAGTTGGGGTCCCTGGCACAGATACGCAGTATTTT. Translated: CSATRRGLVGVPGTDTQYF.

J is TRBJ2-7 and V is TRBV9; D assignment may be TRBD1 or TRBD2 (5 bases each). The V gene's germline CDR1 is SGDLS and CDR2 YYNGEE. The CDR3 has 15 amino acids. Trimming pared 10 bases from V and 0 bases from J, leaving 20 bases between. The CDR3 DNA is TGTGCCCACCGGGACCATCATCAGAGCTCCTACGAGCAGTACGTC. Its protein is CAHRDHHQSSYEQYV.

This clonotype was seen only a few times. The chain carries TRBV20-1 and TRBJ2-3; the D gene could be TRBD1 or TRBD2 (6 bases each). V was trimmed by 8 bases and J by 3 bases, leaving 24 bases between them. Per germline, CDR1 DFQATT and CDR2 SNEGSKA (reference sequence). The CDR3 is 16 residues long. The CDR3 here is CSPLIAEGGITDTQYF. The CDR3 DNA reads TGCAGTCCTCTGATAGCCGAGGGGGGTATAACAGATACGCAGTATTTT.

In DNA form, the CDR3 reads TGTGCCAGCAGCCTAAAGGGACCCCAAAACATTCAGTACTTC. Translated, it gives CASSLKGPQNIQYF. The rearrangement links TRBV5-6 to TRBJ2-4; either TRBD1 or TRBD2 may supply D (5 bases each). The CDR3 loop spans 14 amino acids. V was pared by 4 bases and J by 5 bases, with 13 bases between. The germline V gene has CDR1 SGHDT and CDR2 YYEEEE.

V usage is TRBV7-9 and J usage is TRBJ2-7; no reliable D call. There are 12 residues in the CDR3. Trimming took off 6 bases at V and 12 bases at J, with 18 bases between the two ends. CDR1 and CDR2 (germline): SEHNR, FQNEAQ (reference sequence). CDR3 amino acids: CASRPNEPEWYF. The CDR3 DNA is TGTGCCAGCAGACCCAATGAGCCCGAGTGGTACTTC.

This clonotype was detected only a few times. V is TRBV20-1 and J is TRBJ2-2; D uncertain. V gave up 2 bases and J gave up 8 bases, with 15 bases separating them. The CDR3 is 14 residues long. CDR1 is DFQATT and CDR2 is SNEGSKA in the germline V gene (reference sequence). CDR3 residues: CSARFVPSRGELFF. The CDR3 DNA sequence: TGCAGTGCTAGATTTGTCCCCTCCCGGGGGGAGCTGTTTTTT.